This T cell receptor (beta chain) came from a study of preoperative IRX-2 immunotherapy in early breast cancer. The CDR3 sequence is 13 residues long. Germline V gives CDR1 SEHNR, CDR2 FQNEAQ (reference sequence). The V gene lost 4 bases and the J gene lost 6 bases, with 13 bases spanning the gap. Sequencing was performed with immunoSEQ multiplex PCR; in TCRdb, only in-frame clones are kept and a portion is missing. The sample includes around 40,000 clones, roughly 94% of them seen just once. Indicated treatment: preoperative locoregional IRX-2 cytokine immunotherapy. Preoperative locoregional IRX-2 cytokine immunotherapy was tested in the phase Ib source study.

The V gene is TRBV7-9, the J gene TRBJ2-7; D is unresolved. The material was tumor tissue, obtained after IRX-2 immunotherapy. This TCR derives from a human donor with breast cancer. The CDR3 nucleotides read TGTGCCAGCAGCTCCTCACCACAGCTCGAGCAGTACTTC. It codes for CASSSSPQLEQYF.